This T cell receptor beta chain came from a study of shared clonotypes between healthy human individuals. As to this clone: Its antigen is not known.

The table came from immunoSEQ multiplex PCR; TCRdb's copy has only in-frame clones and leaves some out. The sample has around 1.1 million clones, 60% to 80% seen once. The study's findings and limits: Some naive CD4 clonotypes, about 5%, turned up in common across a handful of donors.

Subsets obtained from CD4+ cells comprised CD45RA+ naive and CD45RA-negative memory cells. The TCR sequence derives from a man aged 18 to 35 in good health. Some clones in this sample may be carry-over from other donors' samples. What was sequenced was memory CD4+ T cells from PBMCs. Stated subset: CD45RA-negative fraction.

The DNA for the CDR3 is TGTGCCAGCAGCGCATTCCCGGGACAGGGCCTCAACGAAAAACTGTTTTTT. It is translated as CASSAFPGQGLNEKLFF. The V and J genes are TRBV7-2 and TRBJ1-4; 9 bases fit TRBD1. In germline, CDR1 is SGHTA, CDR2 FQGNSA. V lost 5 bases to trimming and J lost 8 bases; unmatched junction nucleotides: 15. The CDR3 has 17 residues.